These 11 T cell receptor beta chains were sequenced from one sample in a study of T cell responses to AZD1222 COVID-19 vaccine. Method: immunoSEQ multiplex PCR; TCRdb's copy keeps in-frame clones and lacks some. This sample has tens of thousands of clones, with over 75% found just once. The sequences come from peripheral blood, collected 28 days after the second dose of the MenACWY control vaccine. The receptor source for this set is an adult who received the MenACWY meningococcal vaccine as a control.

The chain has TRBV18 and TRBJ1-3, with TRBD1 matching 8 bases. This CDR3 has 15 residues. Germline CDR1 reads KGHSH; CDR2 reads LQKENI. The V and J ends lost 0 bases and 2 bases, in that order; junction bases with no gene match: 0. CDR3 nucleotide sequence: TGTGCCAGCTCACCACCGGACAGGGCTGGAAACACCATATATTTT. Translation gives CASSPPDRAGNTIYF.

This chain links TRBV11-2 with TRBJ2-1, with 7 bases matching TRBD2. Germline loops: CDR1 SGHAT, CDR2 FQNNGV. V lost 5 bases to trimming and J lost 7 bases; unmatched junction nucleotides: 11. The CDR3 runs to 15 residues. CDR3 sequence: CASSHRREEWNEQFF. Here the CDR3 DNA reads TGTGCCAGCAGCCACAGACGGGAGGAGTGGAATGAGCAGTTCTTC.

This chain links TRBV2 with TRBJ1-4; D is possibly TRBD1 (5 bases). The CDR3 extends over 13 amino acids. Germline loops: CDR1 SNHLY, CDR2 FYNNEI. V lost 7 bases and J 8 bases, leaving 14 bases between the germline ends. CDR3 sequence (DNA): TGTGCCAGCAATGGGCAGGGTTGGGAAAAACTGTTTTTT. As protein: CASNGQGWEKLFF.

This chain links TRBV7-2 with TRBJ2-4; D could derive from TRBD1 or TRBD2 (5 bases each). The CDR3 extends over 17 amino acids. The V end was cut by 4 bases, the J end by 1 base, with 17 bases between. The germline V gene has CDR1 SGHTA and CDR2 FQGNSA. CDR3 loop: CASSYGGGGLAKNIQYF. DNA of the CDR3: TGTGCCAGCAGCTACGGTGGGGGTGGATTGGCCAAAAACATTCAGTACTTC.

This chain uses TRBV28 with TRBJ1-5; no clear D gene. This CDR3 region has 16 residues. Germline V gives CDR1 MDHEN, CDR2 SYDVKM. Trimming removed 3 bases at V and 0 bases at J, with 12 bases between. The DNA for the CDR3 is TGTGCCAGCAGTTTCTTCAGGAGTTATAGCAATCAGCCCCAGCATTTT. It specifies CASSFFRSYSNQPQHF.

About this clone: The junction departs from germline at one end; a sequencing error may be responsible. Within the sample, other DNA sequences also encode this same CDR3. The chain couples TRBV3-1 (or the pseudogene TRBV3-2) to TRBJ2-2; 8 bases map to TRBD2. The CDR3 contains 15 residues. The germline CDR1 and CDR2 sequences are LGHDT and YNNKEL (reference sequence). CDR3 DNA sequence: TGTCCCAGCAGCCCCCGGGGGGGGGCGGGGGGGGAGCTGTTTTTT. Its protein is CPSSPRGGAGGELFF.

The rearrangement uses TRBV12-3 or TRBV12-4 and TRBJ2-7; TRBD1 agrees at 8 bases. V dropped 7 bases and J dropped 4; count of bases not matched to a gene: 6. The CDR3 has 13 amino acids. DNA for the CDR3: TGTGCCAGCACCCCGGGACAGGATTACGAGCAGTACTTC. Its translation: CASTPGQDYEQYF.

The CDR3 coding sequence is TGTGCCAGCAGCAAAGAGGTGCGGTGCTCCTACAATGAGCAGTTCTTC. Protein: CASSKEVRCSYNEQFF. The chain recombines TRBV21-1 with TRBJ2-1; the DNA was not used to check the table's D call, TRBD2. TRBV21-1 is tagged as a pseudogene. The CDR3 is 16 amino acids.

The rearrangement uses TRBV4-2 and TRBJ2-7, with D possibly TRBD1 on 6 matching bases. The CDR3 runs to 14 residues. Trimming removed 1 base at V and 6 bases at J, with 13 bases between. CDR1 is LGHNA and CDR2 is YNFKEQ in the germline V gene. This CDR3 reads CASSQGTDTGEQYF. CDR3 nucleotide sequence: TGTGCCAGCAGCCAAGGGACAGATACGGGCGAGCAGTACTTC.

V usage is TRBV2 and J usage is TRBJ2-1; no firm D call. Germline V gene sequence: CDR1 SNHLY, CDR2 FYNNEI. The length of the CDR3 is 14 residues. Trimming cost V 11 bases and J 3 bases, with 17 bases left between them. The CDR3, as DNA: TGTGCCTCTTCCAAGGGCAGGCTCTACAATGAGCAGTTCTTC. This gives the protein CASSKGRLYNEQFF. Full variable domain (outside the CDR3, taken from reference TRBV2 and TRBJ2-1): EPEVTQTPSHQVTQMGQEVILRCVPISNHLYFYWYRQILGQKVEFLVSFYNNEISEKSEIFDDQFSVERPDGSNFTLKIRSTKLEDSAMYFCASSKGRLYNEQFFGPGTRLTVL.

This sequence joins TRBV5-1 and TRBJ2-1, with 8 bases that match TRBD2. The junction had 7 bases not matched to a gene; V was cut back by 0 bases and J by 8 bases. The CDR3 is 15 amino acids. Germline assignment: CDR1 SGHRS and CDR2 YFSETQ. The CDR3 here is CASSLGSGTRDEQFF. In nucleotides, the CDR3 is TGCGCCAGCAGCTTGGGCTCCGGGACTAGGGATGAGCAGTTCTTC.